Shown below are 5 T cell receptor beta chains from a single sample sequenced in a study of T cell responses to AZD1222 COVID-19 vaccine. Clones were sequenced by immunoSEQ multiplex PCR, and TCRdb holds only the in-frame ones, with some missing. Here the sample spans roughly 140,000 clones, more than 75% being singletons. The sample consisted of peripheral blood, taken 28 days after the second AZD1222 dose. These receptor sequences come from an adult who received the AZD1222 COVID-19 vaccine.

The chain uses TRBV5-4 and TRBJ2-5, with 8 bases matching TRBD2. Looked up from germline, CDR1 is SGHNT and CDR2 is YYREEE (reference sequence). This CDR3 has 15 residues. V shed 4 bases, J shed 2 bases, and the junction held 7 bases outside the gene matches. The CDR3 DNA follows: TGTGCCAGCAGCCCCCGGGGGGGGCGGCAAGAGACCCAGTACTTC. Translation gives CASSPRGGRQETQYF.

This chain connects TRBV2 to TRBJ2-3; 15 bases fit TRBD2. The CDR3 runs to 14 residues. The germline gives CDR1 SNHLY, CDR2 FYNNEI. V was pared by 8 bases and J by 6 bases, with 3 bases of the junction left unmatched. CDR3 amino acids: CASRTSGGVDTQYF. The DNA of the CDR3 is TGTGCCAGCCGGACTAGCGGGGGGGTTGATACGCAGTATTTT.

CDR3: CASMGYSYEQYF. The CDR3 coding sequence is TGTGCCAGCATGGGCTACTCCTACGAGCAGTACTTC. This sequence joins TRBV2 and TRBJ2-7; unclear D gene. Germline V gives CDR1 SNHLY, CDR2 FYNNEI. This CDR3 contains 12 residues. With 7 bases removed from V and 0 bases from J, the gap between germline ends came to 7 bases.

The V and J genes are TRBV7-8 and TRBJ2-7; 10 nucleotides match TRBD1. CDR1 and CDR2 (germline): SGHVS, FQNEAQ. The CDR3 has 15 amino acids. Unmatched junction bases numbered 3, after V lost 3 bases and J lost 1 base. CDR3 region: CASSFRDRGSYEQYF. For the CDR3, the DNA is TGTGCCAGCAGCTTCCGGGACAGGGGATCCTACGAGCAGTACTTC.

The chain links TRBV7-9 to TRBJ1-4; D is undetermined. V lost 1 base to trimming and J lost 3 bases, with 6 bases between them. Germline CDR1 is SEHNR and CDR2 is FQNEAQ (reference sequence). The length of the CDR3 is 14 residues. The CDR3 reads CASSLGVANEKLFF. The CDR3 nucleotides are TGTGCCAGCAGCTTAGGGGTGGCTAATGAAAAACTGTTTTTT.